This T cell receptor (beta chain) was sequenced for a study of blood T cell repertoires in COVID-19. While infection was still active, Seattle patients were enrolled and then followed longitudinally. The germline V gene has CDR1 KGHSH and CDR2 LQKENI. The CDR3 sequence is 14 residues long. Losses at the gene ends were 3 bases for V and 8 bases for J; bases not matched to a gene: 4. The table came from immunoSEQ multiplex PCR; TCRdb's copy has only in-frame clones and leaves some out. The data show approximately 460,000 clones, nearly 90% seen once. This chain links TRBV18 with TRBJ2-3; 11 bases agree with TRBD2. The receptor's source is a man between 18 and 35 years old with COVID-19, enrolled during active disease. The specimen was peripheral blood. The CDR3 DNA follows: TGTGCCAGCTCACCTCCCCTAGCGGGAGGTACGCAGTATTTT. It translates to CASSPPLAGGTQYF. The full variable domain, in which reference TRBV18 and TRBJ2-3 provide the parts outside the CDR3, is NAGVMQNPRHLVRRRGQEARLRCSPMKGHSHVYWYRQLPEEGLKFMVYLQKENIIDESGMPKERFSAEFPKEGPSILRIQQVVRGDSAAYFCASSPPLAGGTQYFGPGTRLTVL.